This T cell receptor beta chain originates from a study of blood T cell repertoires in COVID-19. The V end was cut by 0 bases, the J end by 5 bases, with 17 bases between. From germline, CDR1 is SGHRS and CDR2 YFSETQ. The length of the CDR3 is 16 residues. Generated by immunoSEQ multiplex PCR, the TCRdb table keeps only in-frame clones and is missing some. The sample carries roughly 30,000 clones, 89% recorded once. Source material: peripheral blood. The chain couples TRBV5-1 to TRBJ2-5; D might be TRBD1 (6 bases). The source is a human donor in a cohort sampled during active COVID-19. The DNA for the CDR3 is TGCGCCAGCAGCTTGGTAGCTGGGACCAGGGGTGAGACCCAGTACTTC. It yields the protein CASSLVAGTRGETQYF. Full variable domain (missing parts from reference TRBV5-1 and TRBJ2-5): KAGVTQTPRYLIKTRGQQVTLSCSPISGHRSVSWYQQTPGQGLQFLFEYFSETQRNKGNFPGRFSGRQFSNSRSEMNVSTLELGDSALYLCASSLVAGTRGETQYFGPGTRLLVL.